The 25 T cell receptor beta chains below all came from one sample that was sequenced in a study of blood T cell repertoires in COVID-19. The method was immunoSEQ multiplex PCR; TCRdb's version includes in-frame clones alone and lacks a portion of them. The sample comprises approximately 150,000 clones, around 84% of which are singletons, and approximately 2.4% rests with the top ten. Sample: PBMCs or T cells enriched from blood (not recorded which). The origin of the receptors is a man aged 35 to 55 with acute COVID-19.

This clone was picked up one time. The CDR3 sequence: CASGTVPYEQYF. The CDR3 DNA reads TGTGCCAGTGGGACAGTCCCCTACGAGCAGTACTTC. The rearrangement links TRBV2 to TRBJ2-7; 7 nucleotides match TRBD1. Trimming cost V 9 bases and J 2 bases; bases outside gene matches: 4. This CDR3 is 12 amino acids long. CDR1 is SNHLY, CDR2 FYNNEI, per germline.

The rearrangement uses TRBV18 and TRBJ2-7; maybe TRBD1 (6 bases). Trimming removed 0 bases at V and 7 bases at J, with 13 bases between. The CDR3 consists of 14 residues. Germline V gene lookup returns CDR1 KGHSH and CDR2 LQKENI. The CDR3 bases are TGTGCCAGCTCACCACCGTACAGGGTAGGTGAGCAGTACTTC. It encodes CASSPPYRVGEQYF.

The chain's CDR3 is CASSSQGGREKLFF. In DNA, the CDR3 is TGTGCCAGCAGCTCACAGGGCGGAAGGGAAAAACTGTTTTTT. This chain links TRBV13 with TRBJ1-4; D is possibly TRBD1 (6 bases). CDR3 length: 14 residues. Germline V gene lookup returns CDR1 PRHDT and CDR2 FYEKMQ (reference sequence). The V end lost 4 bases, the J end lost 8 bases, and 14 bases lay between the germline ends.

CDR3 DNA sequence: TGCGCCAGCAGCTTTGACAGTCTAGCCAAAAACATTCAGTACTTC. Its protein product is CASSFDSLAKNIQYF. The gene calls are TRBV5-1 and TRBJ2-4; the D gene is possibly TRBD1 (5 bases). Germline lookup yields CDR1 SGHRS and CDR2 YFSETQ. V gave up 2 bases and J gave up 0 bases, with 9 bases separating them. This CDR3 is 15 amino acids long.

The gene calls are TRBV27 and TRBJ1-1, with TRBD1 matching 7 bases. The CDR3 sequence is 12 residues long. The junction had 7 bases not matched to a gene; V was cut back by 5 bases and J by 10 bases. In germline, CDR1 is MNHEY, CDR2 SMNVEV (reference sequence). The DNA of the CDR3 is TGTGCCAGCAGTCCCGGGGCAGGGGGAGCTTTCTTT. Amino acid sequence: CASSPGAGGAFF.

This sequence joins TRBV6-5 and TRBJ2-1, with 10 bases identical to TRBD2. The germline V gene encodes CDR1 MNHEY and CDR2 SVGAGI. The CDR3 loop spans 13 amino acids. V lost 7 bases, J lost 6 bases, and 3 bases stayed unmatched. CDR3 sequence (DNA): TGTGCCAGCACCAGCGGGAGGGGCAATGAGCAGTTCTTC. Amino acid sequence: CASTSGRGNEQFF.

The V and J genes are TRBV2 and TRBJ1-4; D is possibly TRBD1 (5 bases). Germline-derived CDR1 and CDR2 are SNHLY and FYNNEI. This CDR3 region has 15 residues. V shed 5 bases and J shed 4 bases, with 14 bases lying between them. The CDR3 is CASSYDAGYNEKLFF. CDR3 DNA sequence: TGTGCCAGCAGTTACGATGCAGGGTATAATGAAAAACTGTTTTTT.

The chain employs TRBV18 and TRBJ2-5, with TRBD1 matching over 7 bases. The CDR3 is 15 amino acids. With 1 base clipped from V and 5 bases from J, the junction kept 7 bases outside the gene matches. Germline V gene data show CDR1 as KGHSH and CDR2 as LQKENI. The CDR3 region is CASSPRLDRDETQYF. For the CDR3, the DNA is TGTGCCAGCTCACCACGACTCGACAGGGATGAGACCCAGTACTTC.

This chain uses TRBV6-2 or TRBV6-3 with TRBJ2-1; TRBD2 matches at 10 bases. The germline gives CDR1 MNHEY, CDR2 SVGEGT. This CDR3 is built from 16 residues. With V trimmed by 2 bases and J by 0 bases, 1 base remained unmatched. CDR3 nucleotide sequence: TGTGCCAGCAGTTACCTAGCGGGAGACTCCTACAATGAGCAGTTCTTC. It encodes CASSYLAGDSYNEQFF.

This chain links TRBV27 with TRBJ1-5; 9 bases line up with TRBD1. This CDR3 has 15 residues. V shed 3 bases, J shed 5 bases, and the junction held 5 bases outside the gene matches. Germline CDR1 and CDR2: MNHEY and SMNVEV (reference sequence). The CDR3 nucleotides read TGTGCCAGCAGTTTGGTACAGGGGGCGGATCAGCCCCAGCATTTT. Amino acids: CASSLVQGADQPQHF.

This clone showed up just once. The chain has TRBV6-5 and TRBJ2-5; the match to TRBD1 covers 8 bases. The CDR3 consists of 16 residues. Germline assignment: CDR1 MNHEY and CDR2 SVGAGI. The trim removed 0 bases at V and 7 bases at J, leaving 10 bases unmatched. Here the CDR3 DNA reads TGTGCCAGCAGTTACTCGTGGACAGGGTTTGAAGGGACCCAGTACTTC. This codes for CASSYSWTGFEGTQYF.

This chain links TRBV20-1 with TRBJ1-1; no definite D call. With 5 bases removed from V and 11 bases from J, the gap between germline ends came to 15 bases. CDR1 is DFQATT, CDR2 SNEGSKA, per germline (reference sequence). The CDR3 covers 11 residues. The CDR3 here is CSALGGWGAFF. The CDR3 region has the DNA TGCAGTGCTCTGGGAGGCTGGGGTGCTTTCTTT.

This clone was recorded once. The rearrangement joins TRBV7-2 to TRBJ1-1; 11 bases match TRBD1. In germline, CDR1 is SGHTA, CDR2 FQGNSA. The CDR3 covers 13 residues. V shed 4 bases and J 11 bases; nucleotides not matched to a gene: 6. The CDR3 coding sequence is TGTGCCAGCAGCTGGACAGGGGGCGAGGGGGCTTTCTTT. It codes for CASSWTGGEGAFF.

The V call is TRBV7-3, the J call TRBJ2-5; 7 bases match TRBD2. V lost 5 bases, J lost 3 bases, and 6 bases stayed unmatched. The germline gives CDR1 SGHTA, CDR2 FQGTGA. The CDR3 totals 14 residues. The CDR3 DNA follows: TGTGCCAGCAGCCCCCAGAGCGGGAAAGAGACCCAGTACTTC. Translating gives CASSPQSGKETQYF.

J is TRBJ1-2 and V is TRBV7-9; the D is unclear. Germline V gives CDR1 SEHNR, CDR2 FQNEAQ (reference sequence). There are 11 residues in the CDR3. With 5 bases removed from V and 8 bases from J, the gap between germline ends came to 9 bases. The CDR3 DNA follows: TGTGCCAGCAGCCCCTCTGCGGGCTACACCTTC. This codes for CASSPSAGYTF.

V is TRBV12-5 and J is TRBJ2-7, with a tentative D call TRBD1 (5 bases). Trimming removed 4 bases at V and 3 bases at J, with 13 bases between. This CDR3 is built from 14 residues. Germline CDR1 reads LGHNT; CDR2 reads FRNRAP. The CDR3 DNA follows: TGTGCTAGTGGTTCCCTCCCACAGGACTACGAGCAGTACTTC. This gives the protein CASGSLPQDYEQYF.

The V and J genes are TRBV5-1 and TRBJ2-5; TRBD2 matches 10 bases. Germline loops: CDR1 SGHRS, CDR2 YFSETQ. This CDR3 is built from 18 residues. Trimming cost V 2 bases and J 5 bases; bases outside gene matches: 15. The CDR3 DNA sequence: TGCGCCAGCAGCTTATGGGGGGCTAGCGGGAGTGTACGGGAGACCCAGTACTTC. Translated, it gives CASSLWGASGSVRETQYF. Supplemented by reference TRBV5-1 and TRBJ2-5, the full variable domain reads KAGVTQTPRYLIKTRGQQVTLSCSPISGHRSVSWYQQTPGQGLQFLFEYFSETQRNKGNFPGRFSGRQFSNSRSEMNVSTLELGDSALYLCASSLWGASGSVRETQYFGPGTRLLVL.

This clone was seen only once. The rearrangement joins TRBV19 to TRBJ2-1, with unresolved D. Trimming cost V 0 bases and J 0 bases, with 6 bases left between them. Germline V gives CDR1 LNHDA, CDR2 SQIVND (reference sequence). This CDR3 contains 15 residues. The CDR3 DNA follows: TGTGCCAGTAGTATAGAACTTCGCTCCTACAATGAGCAGTTCTTC. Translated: CASSIELRSYNEQFF. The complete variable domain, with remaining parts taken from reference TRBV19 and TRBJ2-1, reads DGGITQSPKYLFRKEGQNVTLSCEQNLNHDAMYWYRQDPGQGLRLIYYSQIVNDFQKGDIAEGYSVSREKKESFPLTVTSAQKNPTAFYLCASSIELRSYNEQFFGPGTRLTVL.

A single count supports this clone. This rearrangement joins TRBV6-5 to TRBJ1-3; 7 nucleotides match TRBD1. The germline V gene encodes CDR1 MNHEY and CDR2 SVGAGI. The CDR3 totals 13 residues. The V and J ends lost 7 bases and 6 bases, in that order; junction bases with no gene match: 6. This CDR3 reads CASISGTENTIYF. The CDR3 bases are TGTGCCAGCATCTCCGGGACAGAAAACACCATATATTTT.

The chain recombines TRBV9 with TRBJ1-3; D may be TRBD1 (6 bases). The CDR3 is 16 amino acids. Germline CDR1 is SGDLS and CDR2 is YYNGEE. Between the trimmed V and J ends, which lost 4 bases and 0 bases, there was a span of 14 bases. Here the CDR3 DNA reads TGTGCCAGCAGCACAGGACAGAAGCCCTCTGGAAACACCATATATTTT. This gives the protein CASSTGQKPSGNTIYF.

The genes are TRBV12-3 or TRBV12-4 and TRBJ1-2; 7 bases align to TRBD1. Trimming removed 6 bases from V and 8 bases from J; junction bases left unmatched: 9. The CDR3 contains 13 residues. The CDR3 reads CASSVQGVGGYTF. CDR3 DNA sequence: TGTGCCAGCAGCGTCCAGGGGGTGGGCGGCTACACCTTC.

This chain's CDR3 is CASSQGAGGNQPQHF. The CDR3, as DNA: TGTGCCAGCAGCCAAGGGGCGGGGGGCAATCAGCCCCAGCATTTT. The rearrangement links TRBV3-1 (or the pseudogene TRBV3-2) to TRBJ1-5; D might be TRBD1 (5 bases). The CDR3 consists of 15 residues. Germline V gene lookup returns CDR1 LGHDT and CDR2 YNNKEL (reference sequence). V shed 1 base and J shed 2 bases, with 9 bases lying between them.

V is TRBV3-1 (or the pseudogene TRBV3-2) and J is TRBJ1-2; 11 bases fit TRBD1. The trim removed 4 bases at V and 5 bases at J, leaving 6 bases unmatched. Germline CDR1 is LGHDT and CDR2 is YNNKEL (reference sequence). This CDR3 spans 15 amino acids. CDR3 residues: CASSRGTGGGYGYTF. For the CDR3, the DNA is TGTGCCAGCAGCCGTGGGACAGGGGGTGGGTATGGCTACACCTTC.

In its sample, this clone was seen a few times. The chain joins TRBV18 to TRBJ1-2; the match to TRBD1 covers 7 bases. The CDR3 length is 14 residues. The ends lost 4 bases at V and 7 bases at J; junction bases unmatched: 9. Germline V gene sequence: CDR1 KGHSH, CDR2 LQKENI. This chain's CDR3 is CASSQTGERGGYTF. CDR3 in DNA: TGTGCCAGCTCACAAACAGGGGAAAGAGGTGGCTACACCTTC.

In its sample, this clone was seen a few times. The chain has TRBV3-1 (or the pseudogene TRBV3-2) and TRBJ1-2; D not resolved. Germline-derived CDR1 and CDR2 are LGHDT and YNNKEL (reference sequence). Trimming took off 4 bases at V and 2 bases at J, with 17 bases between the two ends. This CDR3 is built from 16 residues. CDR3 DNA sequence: TGTGCCAGCAGCCCTCCCAGTGCAGCCGGGAACTATGGCTACACCTTC. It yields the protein CASSPPSAAGNYGYTF.